Each of the 26 T cell receptor beta chains below was sequenced from the same sample in a study of identical twins. TCRdb re-derived calls from the 5' RACE reads in MiXCR, one entry per CDR3 protein. The sample lists 400,000 to 500,000 distinct CDR3 sequences, about 18% occurring once. The sample comprised naive T cells sorted from blood. These receptors came from a man aged 45-65 years in good health.

This clonotype was seen a handful of times. This chain joins TRBV10-3 and TRBJ2-3; D is undetermined. This CDR3 region has 12 residues. Germline V CDR1 and CDR2: ENHRY, SYGVKD. V shed 0 bases and J shed 7 bases, with 5 bases lying between them. CDR3 residues: CAISESGNTQYF. The DNA of the CDR3 is TGTGCCATCAGTGAGTCTGGGAATACGCAGTATTTT.

V gene TRBV11-2 combines with J gene TRBJ1-2; 9 nucleotides align to TRBD1. Per the germline V gene, CDR1 is SGHAT and CDR2 is FQNNGV. Germline trimming cut 5 bases from V and 0 bases from J; bases unmatched to any gene: 13. There are 18 residues in the CDR3. CDR3 loop: CASSRSGTGILTNYGYTF. The CDR3 DNA sequence: TGTGCCAGCAGCCGTTCAGGGACAGGGATTCTTACTAACTATGGCTACACCTTC.

The chain joins TRBV6-2 or TRBV6-3 to TRBJ2-1, with 7 bases that match TRBD1. The CDR3 totals 14 residues. CDR1 and CDR2 from the germline V gene are MNHEY and SVGEGT. With V trimmed by 7 bases and J by 4 bases, 7 bases remained unmatched. This CDR3 is CASNPGTVYNEQFF. CDR3 DNA sequence: TGTGCCAGCAATCCCGGGACAGTTTACAATGAGCAGTTCTTC.

This clonotype was seen at least ten times. This chain uses TRBV5-1 with TRBJ2-2, with D maybe TRBD1 (5 bases). CDR1 and CDR2 from the germline V gene are SGHRS and YFSETQ. This CDR3 is built from 14 residues. V was cut by 0 bases and J by 7 bases, with 10 bases left in between. The CDR3 loop is CASSLGPRGGELFF. The CDR3 nucleotides are TGCGCCAGCAGCTTGGGACCTAGGGGCGGGGAGCTGTTTTTT.

The V call is TRBV9, the J call TRBJ1-3; no clear D gene. Between the trimmed V and J ends, which lost 0 bases and 0 bases, there was a span of 4 bases. CDR1 is SGDLS and CDR2 is YYNGEE in the germline V gene. CDR3 length equals 14 residues. The CDR3 DNA reads as TGTGCCAGCAGCGTAGCCAGCTCTGGAAACACCATATATTTT. Encoded protein: CASSVASSGNTIYF.

The chain employs TRBV7-9 and TRBJ2-7; a possible D gene is TRBD1 (6 bases). This CDR3 contains 13 residues. V lost 2 bases, J lost 3 bases, and 8 bases lay in between. In germline, CDR1 is SEHNR, CDR2 FQNEAQ (reference sequence). DNA of the CDR3: TGTGCCAGCAGCTTACAACAGGGCTACGAGCAGTACTTC. Protein product: CASSLQQGYEQYF. The full variable domain, completed using reference TRBV7-9 and TRBJ2-7, is DTGVSQNPRHKITKRGQNVTFRCDPISEHNRLYWYRQTLGQGPEFLTYFQNEAQLEKSRLLSDRFSAERPKGSFSTLEIQRTEQGDSAMYLCASSLQQGYEQYFGPGTRLTVT.

This clonotype was observed a few times. The genes are TRBV12-3 or TRBV12-4 and TRBJ1-1; weak D call: TRBD1 (5 bases). Trimming left V 6 bases short and J 0 bases short, with 11 bases between. CDR3 size: 14 residues. CDR3 residues: CASSFREMNTEAFF. The DNA of the CDR3 is TGTGCCAGCAGCTTCAGGGAAATGAACACTGAAGCTTTCTTT.

This clonotype has at least ten counts. The V gene is TRBV7-8, the J gene TRBJ2-3, with 10 bases fitting TRBD1. CDR1 is SGHVS, CDR2 FQNEAQ, per germline. This CDR3 spans 16 amino acids. V dropped 4 bases and J dropped 5; count of bases not matched to a gene: 9. The CDR3 DNA reads TGTGCCAGCAGCTCTTGGACAGGGGGGGGAATAGATACGCAGTATTTT. Residues: CASSSWTGGGIDTQYF.

This chain joins TRBV5-4 and TRBJ2-1; no firm D call. CDR1 SGHNT and CDR2 YYREEE come from the germline V gene (reference sequence). There are 14 residues in the CDR3. V was clipped by 0 bases and J by 2 bases, with 6 bases between them. CDR3 bases: TGTGCCAGCAGCTTGGTGACCCCCTACAATGAGCAGTTCTTC. Amino acid sequence: CASSLVTPYNEQFF. The variable domain in full, completed from reference TRBV5-4 and TRBJ2-1, reads ETGVTQSPTHLIKTRGQQVTLRCSSQSGHNTVSWYQQALGQGPQFIFQYYREEENGRGNFPPRFSGLQFPNYSSELNVNALELDDSALYLCASSLVTPYNEQFFGPGTRLTVL.

This clonotype was seen more than once but under ten times. J is TRBJ1-1 and V is TRBV6-5, with 7 bases lining up with TRBD1. Germline V gives CDR1 MNHEY, CDR2 SVGAGI. V lost 4 bases, J lost 9 bases, and 5 bases stayed unmatched. CDR3 length equals 12 residues. This chain's CDR3 is CASSFLQGKAFF. The DNA of the CDR3 is TGTGCCAGCAGTTTTTTACAGGGGAAAGCTTTCTTT.

This clonotype has a count of ten or more. The chain joins TRBV20-1 to TRBJ1-1; 9 positions match TRBD1. J lost 5 bases, V lost 1 base, and 8 bases had no gene match. This CDR3 has 15 amino acids. The V gene's germline CDR1 is DFQATT and CDR2 SNEGSKA (reference sequence). The CDR3 protein is CSARAGQGLGTEAFF. DNA for the CDR3: TGCAGTGCTAGAGCCGGACAGGGGCTGGGGACTGAAGCTTTCTTT.

This clonotype occurred many times. The chain joins TRBV15 to TRBJ1-2, with 8 bases fitting TRBD1. The CDR3 extends over 14 amino acids. With V trimmed by 5 bases and J by 2 bases, 4 bases remained unmatched. Germline V gene lookup returns CDR1 LNHNV and CDR2 YYDKDF (reference sequence). The chain's CDR3 is CATSRGQGNYGYTF. As DNA, the CDR3 is TGTGCCACCAGCCGTGGACAGGGAAACTATGGCTACACCTTC.

The chain combines TRBV7-2 with TRBJ2-5; 9 positions match TRBD2. The CDR3 extends over 17 amino acids. The germline V gene has CDR1 SGHTA and CDR2 FQGNSA. The ends lost 6 bases at V and 5 bases at J; junction bases unmatched: 16. DNA of the CDR3: TGTGCCAGCAGTTCTCGACTAGCGGCCTCTGTGGTGGAGACCCAGTACTTC. Translation gives CASSSRLAASVVETQYF.

This clonotype was observed a handful of times. The genes are TRBV6-1 and TRBJ1-1; possibly TRBD1 for D (5 bases). CDR1 and CDR2 from the germline V gene are MNHNS and SASEGT. The germline V and J ends were trimmed by 6 bases and 1 base, with 9 bases remaining between them. The CDR3 length is 13 residues. DNA for the CDR3: TGTGCCAGCAGAGGGGCGCCGAACACTGAAGCTTTCTTT. Protein sequence: CASRGAPNTEAFF.

This clonotype was counted many times. The chain is built from TRBV7-2 and TRBJ1-5, with 11 bases identical to TRBD1. The CDR3 is made up of 15 amino acids. Trimming removed 6 bases from V and 5 bases from J; junction bases left unmatched: 6. Germline V CDR1 and CDR2: SGHTA, FQGNSA. CDR3 in amino acids: CASRRDRGVHQPQHF. CDR3 in DNA: TGTGCCAGCAGGCGGGACAGGGGGGTCCATCAGCCCCAGCATTTT.

The chain joins TRBV5-1 to TRBJ2-7, with 8 bases fitting TRBD1. The CDR3 is 13 residues long. From germline, CDR1 is SGHRS and CDR2 YFSETQ. V gave up 3 bases and J gave up 7 bases; unmatched junction bases: 6. The CDR3 region is CASSSQGAREQYF. In DNA, the CDR3 is TGCGCCAGCAGCTCCCAGGGGGCGCGGGAGCAGTACTTC.

This sequence joins TRBV20-1 and TRBJ1-1; D remains ambiguous. CDR3 length: 14 amino acids. Germline CDR1 and CDR2: DFQATT and SNEGSKA (reference sequence). Deletions cut 6 bases from V and 1 base from J, with 15 bases between. This CDR3 reads CSAKTAHWNTEAFF. Written as DNA, the CDR3 is TGCAGTGCAAAAACCGCCCACTGGAACACTGAAGCTTTCTTT.

This clonotype came up a few times. The chain links TRBV5-5 to TRBJ2-5; 7 nucleotides match TRBD2. Germline V gives CDR1 SGHKS, CDR2 YYEKEE (reference sequence). V lost 4 bases, J lost 2 bases, and 11 bases stayed unmatched. CDR3 length: 16 residues. CDR3 nucleotide sequence: TGTGCCAGCAGCCGGAGCCCAGCGGGGAGACAAGAGACCCAGTACTTC. Translation gives CASSRSPAGRQETQYF.

The chain is built from TRBV10-3 and TRBJ2-5; D possibly matches TRBD1 or TRBD2 (5 bases each). V was pared by 9 bases and J by 1 base, with 18 bases between. CDR1 and CDR2 (germline): ENHRY, SYGVKD. The CDR3 is 15 residues long. CDR3 coding DNA: TGTGCCATATGGGACGGATACTTCGTCCAAGAGACCCAGTACTTC. Encoded protein: CAIWDGYFVQETQYF.

The chain uses TRBV28 and TRBJ2-4; no clear D gene. The V gene lost 6 bases and the J gene lost 3 bases, with 15 bases spanning the gap. CDR3 length equals 15 residues. Germline CDR1 MDHEN, CDR2 SYDVKM. The CDR3 protein is CASRAGPFFKNIQYF. CDR3 DNA sequence: TGTGCCAGCAGAGCCGGGCCTTTTTTCAAAAACATTCAGTACTTC.

This clonotype was detected ten times or more. The chain employs TRBV4-3 and TRBJ2-1, with 7 bases aligning to TRBD2. V shed 3 bases and J 4 bases; nucleotides not matched to a gene: 3. There are 14 residues in the CDR3. Germline V CDR1 and CDR2: LGHNA, YSLEER. CDR3 loop: CASSHLGGYNEQFF. The CDR3 DNA sequence: TGCGCCAGCAGCCATTTGGGGGGGTACAATGAGCAGTTCTTC.

This clonotype was detected many times. This sequence joins TRBV15 and TRBJ2-7; TRBD2 agrees at 8 bases. Germline trimming cut 0 bases from V and 4 bases from J; bases unmatched to any gene: 5. Germline V gene data show CDR1 as LNHNV and CDR2 as YYDKDF (reference sequence). The CDR3 consists of 15 residues. Here the CDR3 reads CATSRERAGEYEQYF. The CDR3 DNA sequence: TGTGCCACCAGCAGAGAGCGAGCGGGGGAATACGAGCAGTACTTC.

This clonotype was counted between two and nine times. The chain links TRBV5-1 to TRBJ1-1; D remains ambiguous. The germline CDR1 and CDR2 sequences are SGHRS and YFSETQ. This CDR3 has 17 residues. V was cut by 0 bases and J by 5 bases, with 20 bases left in between. The CDR3: CASSLEPRGVVYTEAFF. Written as DNA, the CDR3 is TGCGCCAGCAGCTTGGAACCCCGAGGCGTAGTTTATACTGAAGCTTTCTTT.

The table lists this clonotype with many counts. V gene TRBV5-1 combines with J gene TRBJ1-4; 7 nucleotides line up with TRBD1. V lost 4 bases to trimming and J lost 8 bases; unmatched junction nucleotides: 8. CDR1 and CDR2 (germline): SGHRS, YFSETQ. This CDR3 is built from 14 residues. The CDR3 DNA follows: TGCGCCAGCAGCCCGGGAAGGGGGCAAGAAAAACTGTTTTTT. This codes for CASSPGRGQEKLFF.

This clonotype was observed a handful of times. This chain uses TRBV20-1 with TRBJ2-5, with 8 bases fitting TRBD2. The CDR3 consists of 17 residues. The germline V gene encodes CDR1 DFQATT and CDR2 SNEGSKA (reference sequence). Losses at the gene ends were 3 bases for V and 2 bases for J; bases not matched to a gene: 14. CDR3 in amino acids: CSASVTSGRIRQETQYF. For the CDR3, the DNA is TGCAGTGCTAGTGTCACTAGCGGCCGCATCAGGCAAGAGACCCAGTACTTC.

This clonotype appeared a few times. The chain joins TRBV20-1 to TRBJ1-6, with TRBD1 matching over 7 bases. The germline V gene encodes CDR1 DFQATT and CDR2 SNEGSKA (reference sequence). Trimming took 6 bases from V and 8 from J; bases not matched to a gene: 7. CDR3 length: 13 residues. The CDR3 protein is CSATTGIDSPLHF. The CDR3 DNA follows: TGCAGTGCCACGACAGGGATCGATTCACCCCTCCACTTT.